This T cell receptor beta chain was profiled in a study of T cell changes during pregnancy in multiple sclerosis. The length of the CDR3 is 16 residues. Losses at the gene ends were 4 bases for V and 5 bases for J; bases not matched to a gene: 8. The germline V gene has CDR1 SGHAT and CDR2 FQNNGV. This clone was seen once. Produced via immunoSEQ multiplex PCR; TCRdb's table is partial and in-frame only. The table has some 87,000 clones, 90% to 95% seen once. The chain has TRBV11-2 and TRBJ2-3, with TRBD2 identical over 11 bases. Specimen: peripheral blood, collected in the second trimester of pregnancy. This clonotype was sampled from a female donor with multiple sclerosis, enrolled in a pregnancy study. For the CDR3, the DNA is TGTGCCAGCAGCTCCCAAACTAGCGGGGGAGGAGATACGCAGTATTTT. Protein product: CASSSQTSGGGDTQYF.